The 29 T cell receptor beta chains below come from one sample, sequenced in a study of circulating CD8 cells and anti-PD-1 response in melanoma. Four subsets defined by PD-1 and/or TIGIT were sorted from live CD3+CD8+TCRalphabeta+ cells. TCR libraries were prepared from roughly 14 ng of total RNA with the QIAseq Immune Repertoire TCR panel. TCRdb re-derived calls from the reads in MiXCR, one entry per CDR3 protein. The repertoire includes under 1,500 distinct CDR3 sequences, approximately 10% of them detected once, and 12% to 15% sits in the top ten. The starting material was CD8+ T cells from PBMCs, obtained at baseline or after one month of anti-PD-1 therapy (not recorded which). The receptors derive from a human donor with melanoma.

This clonotype is classed as medium-sized (0.01 to 0.1%). The chain employs TRBV20-1 and TRBJ1-2, with D unresolved. Trimming left V 4 bases short and J 3 bases short, with 12 bases between. Germline V gene lookup returns CDR1 DFQATT and CDR2 SNEGSKA (reference sequence). CDR3 length equals 13 residues. CDR3 nucleotides: TGCAGTGCTACCTCTACGGCAGACTATGGCTACACCTTC. Its translation: CSATSTADYGYTF.

For the CDR3, the DNA is TGTGCCAGCGGTAACACCGGGGAGCTGTTTTTT. Protein sequence: CASGNTGELFF. This sequence joins TRBV27 and TRBJ2-2; D gene uncertain. V was trimmed by 8 bases and J by 2 bases, leaving 3 bases between them. CDR1 and CDR2 (germline): MNHEY, SMNVEV (reference sequence). This CDR3 contains 11 residues.

V is TRBV28 and J is TRBJ2-5; TRBD1 might be the D (6 bases). Germline assignment: CDR1 MDHEN and CDR2 SYDVKM. This CDR3 comprises 13 residues. Deletions cut 6 bases from V and 7 bases from J, with 15 bases between. CDR3 amino acids: CASSFDRGGTQYF. The CDR3 nucleotides read TGTGCCAGCAGCTTCGACAGAGGGGGGACCCAGTACTTC.

Judged by abundance, this clonotype is large. The chain carries TRBV24-1 and TRBJ2-1; D assignment may be TRBD1 or TRBD2 (6 bases each). Between the trimmed V and J ends, which lost 7 bases and 9 bases, there was a span of 15 bases. This CDR3 has 13 residues. Germline V gene sequence: CDR1 KGHDR, CDR2 SFDVKD. The CDR3 DNA follows: TGTGCCACCAGCGAGGGGGGTCTGGGTGAGCAGTTCTTC. It codes for CATSEGGLGEQFF.

There are a few counts of this clonotype. The chain recombines TRBV7-6 with TRBJ2-2; perhaps D is TRBD1 or TRBD2 (6 bases each). Trimming removed 4 bases at V and 7 bases at J, with 22 bases between. The CDR3 has 17 amino acids. The germline gives CDR1 SGHVS, CDR2 FNYEAQ. In nucleotides, the CDR3 is TGTGCCAGCAGCTCAGAGGGGGGCCCCGTCCCCCACGGGGAGCTGTTTTTT. Translated, it gives CASSSEGGPVPHGELFF. Supplemented by reference TRBV7-6 and TRBJ2-2, the full variable domain reads GAGVSQSPRYKVTKRGQDVALRCDPISGHVSLYWYRQALGQGPEFLTYFNYEAQQDKSGLPNDRFSAERPEGSISTLTIQRTEQRDSAMYRCASSSEGGPVPHGELFFGEGSRLTVL.

This clonotype is medium-sized by share. The chain joins TRBV29-1 to TRBJ2-1, with TRBD2 matching 9 bases. The CDR3 is 15 residues long. After removal of 7 bases from V and 4 bases from J, the junction contained 11 bases not matched to a gene. Germline V CDR1 and CDR2: SQVTM, ANQGSEA. As DNA, the CDR3 is TGCAGCGCAACACCACTAGCGGGCCCTTACAATGAGCAGTTCTTC. It is translated as CSATPLAGPYNEQFF.

Notes on this clonotype: This may be a read error: a much more frequent sequence differs by one nucleotide. This rearrangement joins TRBV10-2 to TRBJ2-5; D remains unclear. From germline, CDR1 is WSHSY and CDR2 SAAADI. Deletions cut 2 bases from V and 5 bases from J, with 3 bases between. The CDR3 has 11 residues. CDR3 DNA: TGCGCCAGCAGTGAGAGGGAGACCCAGTACTTC. Translation gives CASSERETQYF.

This clonotype was found a few times. The J gene is TRBJ2-2, the V gene TRBV12-3 or TRBV12-4; D remains ambiguous. V was shortened by 7 bases and J by 8 bases, with 5 bases between the two germline ends. The CDR3 runs to 10 residues. DNA of the CDR3: TGTGCCAGCAAACTGGGGGAGCTGTTTTTT. Translation gives CASKLGELFF.

This clonotype is categorized as large. The chain combines TRBV3-1 with TRBJ2-2, with 9 bases matching TRBD1. The CDR3 is 14 amino acids. The germline V gene has CDR1 LGHDT and CDR2 YNNKEL (reference sequence). V lost 7 bases to trimming and J lost 4 bases; unmatched junction nucleotides: 4. The CDR3 coding sequence is TGTGCCAGCAAGCTGGGACAGGGCACCGGGGAGCTGTTTTTT. Translation gives CASKLGQGTGELFF.

By frequency in the sample, this clonotype is medium-sized. The chain is built from TRBV27 and TRBJ2-1; D might be TRBD2 (6 bases). With 0 bases removed from V and 2 bases from J, the gap between germline ends came to 11 bases. Looked up from germline, CDR1 is MNHEY and CDR2 is SMNVEV (reference sequence). The CDR3 covers 16 residues. CDR3 protein: CASSLSPGVTYNEQFF. The CDR3 coding sequence is TGTGCCAGCAGTTTATCGCCGGGGGTAACCTACAATGAGCAGTTCTTC.

The chain links TRBV4-2 to TRBJ2-7, with D perhaps TRBD2 (6 bases). Trimming took 4 bases from V and 7 from J, leaving 20 bases between them. The CDR3 contains 15 residues. Germline V gene sequence: CDR1 LGHNA, CDR2 YNFKEQ. CDR3 DNA sequence: TGTGCCAGCAGCCCCCGGGGGTCCCAATGGGGGGAGCAGTACTTC. It codes for CASSPRGSQWGEQYF.

Points on this clonotype: The junction and the germline gene differ at one end; a read error may be behind it. V usage is TRBV15 and J usage is TRBJ2-1, with 8 nucleotides matching TRBD2. The CDR3 has 14 residues. In germline, CDR1 is LNHNV, CDR2 YYDKDF (reference sequence). The CDR3 DNA reads TGTGCCACCAGCAGAGATACGGGAGGGTATGATCAGTTCTTC. Translation: CATSRDTGGYDQFF.

Judged by abundance, this clonotype is medium-sized. The chain is built from TRBV27 and TRBJ1-2; maybe TRBD1 (5 bases). Trimming removed 5 bases from V and 2 bases from J, with 15 bases in between. This CDR3 has 15 residues. Germline V gene data show CDR1 as MNHEY and CDR2 as SMNVEV (reference sequence). The CDR3, as DNA: TGTGCCAGCAGTCCGTATACCGGGACGAACTATGGCTACACCTTC. The encoded protein is CASSPYTGTNYGYTF.

This clonotype is deemed large. V and J are TRBV2 and TRBJ2-5; D may be TRBD2 (6 bases). Between the trimmed V and J ends, which lost 2 bases and 7 bases, there was a span of 14 bases. CDR1 is SNHLY, CDR2 FYNNEI, per germline. The CDR3 has 14 amino acids. The CDR3 DNA sequence: TGTGCCAGCAGTGAACCTAGCGACGTCCGGACCCAGTACTTC. It translates to CASSEPSDVRTQYF.

In this sample, this clonotype is medium-sized (0.01 to 0.1%). The chain has TRBV2 and TRBJ1-1, with TRBD1 as a possible D gene (5 bases). The CDR3 consists of 13 residues. CDR1 and CDR2 from the germline V gene are SNHLY and FYNNEI. In DNA form, the CDR3 reads TGTGCGAGCTGGGGAGGGGACAACACTGAAGCTTTCTTT. It specifies CASWGGDNTEAFF.

This clonotype is judged medium-sized. The V and J genes are TRBV19 and TRBJ1-5, with a tentative D call TRBD1 (6 bases). Looked up from germline, CDR1 is LNHDA and CDR2 is SQIVND (reference sequence). V was shortened by 5 bases and J by 0 bases, with 14 bases between the two germline ends. The CDR3 is 16 residues long. CDR3 loop: CASSGPGHNSNQPQHF. The CDR3 coding sequence is TGTGCCAGTAGTGGCCCGGGACACAATAGCAATCAGCCCCAGCATTTT.

There are a few counts of this clonotype. One end of the junction fails to match germline, which may point to a read error. The rearrangement joins TRBV9 to TRBJ2-3, with D hard to call. Germline V gene data show CDR1 as SGDLS and CDR2 as YYNGEE. The CDR3 totals 17 residues. The CDR3 region has the DNA TGTGCCAGCAGCGTAGATGCGGCCGATGGATACGCAGATATGCAGTATTTT. This encodes CASSVDAADGYADMQYF.

This clonotype is labeled as large. The genes are TRBV2 and TRBJ1-2; 8 bases match TRBD1. From germline, CDR1 is SNHLY and CDR2 FYNNEI. V was clipped by 7 bases and J by 8 bases; unmatched bases: 9. The CDR3 has 13 residues. CDR3 sequence (DNA): TGTGCCAGCAATACCGGACAGGGCGAGGGCTACACCTTC. Its protein product is CASNTGQGEGYTF. Combining the CDR3 with reference TRBV2 and TRBJ1-2 gives the whole variable domain EPEVTQTPSHQVTQMGQEVILRCVPISNHLYFYWYRQILGQKVEFLVSFYNNEISEKSEIFDDQFSVERPDGSNFTLKIRSTKLEDSAMYFCASNTGQGEGYTFGSGTRLTVV.

This clonotype is medium-sized in the sample. CDR3 coding DNA: TGTGCCAGCAGCCACCCTAAACGGGGGATGAGTGGGACCGGGGAGCTGTTTTTT. Translation gives CASSHPKRGMSGTGELFF. This chain joins TRBV4-2 and TRBJ2-2; possibly TRBD2 for D (6 bases). The V gene's germline CDR1 is LGHNA and CDR2 YNFKEQ. Trimming shortened V by 3 bases and J by 5 bases, and 22 bases separated the two germline ends. The CDR3 contains 18 residues.

This clonotype is medium-sized by share. The chain links TRBV7-2 to TRBJ2-7; D is undetermined. Trimming cost V 4 bases and J 0 bases, with 13 bases left between them. The CDR3 totals 15 residues. The V gene's germline CDR1 is SGHTA and CDR2 FQGNSA. The CDR3 coding sequence is TGTGCCAGCAGCTCAACGGCGGCCCCCTCCTACGAGCAGTACTTC. The encoded protein is CASSSTAAPSYEQYF. Based on the CDR3 plus reference TRBV7-2 and TRBJ2-7, the full variable domain is GAGVSQSPSNKVTEKGKDVELRCDPISGHTALYWYRQSLGQGLEFLIYFQGNSAPDKSGLPSDRFSAERTGGSVSTLTIQRTQQEDSAVYLCASSSTAAPSYEQYFGPGTRLTVT.

J is TRBJ1-2 and V is TRBV20-1; D not resolved. The V gene's germline CDR1 is DFQATT and CDR2 SNEGSKA (reference sequence). The length of the CDR3 is 16 residues. The V end was cut by 6 bases, the J end by 8 bases, with 28 bases between. CDR3 nucleotides: TGCAGTGCCCCCACCTATTTAAGTAAGGCCGCCTACGGCTACACCTTC. It codes for CSAPTYLSKAAYGYTF.

This clonotype counts as medium-sized (0.01 to 0.1%). The chain recombines TRBV19 with TRBJ2-1, with a weak D call TRBD1 (5 bases). The CDR3 sequence is 13 residues long. Trimming cost V 4 bases and J 8 bases, with 12 bases left between them. The V gene's germline CDR1 is LNHDA and CDR2 SQIVND (reference sequence). The CDR3 region is CASSSDSSHEQFF. CDR3 coding DNA: TGTGCCAGTAGTAGCGACAGTTCCCATGAGCAGTTCTTC.

This clonotype is labeled as medium-sized. This rearrangement joins TRBV29-1 to TRBJ2-7; D is ambiguous. This CDR3 has 13 amino acids. V lost 4 bases to trimming and J lost 3 bases, with 13 bases between them. Germline loops: CDR1 SQVTM, CDR2 ANQGSEA. CDR3: CSVVDSEDYEQYF. Here the CDR3 DNA reads TGCAGCGTTGTCGATTCAGAGGACTACGAGCAGTACTTC.

This clonotype counts as large. This chain links TRBV5-4 with TRBJ2-7, with 7 positions matching TRBD1. This CDR3 is 13 amino acids long. Unmatched junction bases numbered 2, after V lost 2 bases and J lost 3 bases. In germline, CDR1 is SGHNT, CDR2 YYREEE (reference sequence). The CDR3 reads CASSLRGLYEQYF. CDR3 nucleotide sequence: TGTGCCAGCAGCTTAAGGGGGCTCTACGAGCAGTACTTC.

The chain joins TRBV11-2 to TRBJ2-3; D might be TRBD2 (6 bases). V was cut by 5 bases and J by 4 bases, with 19 bases left in between. The CDR3 is 16 amino acids. From germline, CDR1 is SGHAT and CDR2 FQNNGV. The CDR3 DNA reads as TGTGCCAGCAGCCACCCCGATGGGGCGGGGCCAGATACGCAGTATTTT. Translating it yields CASSHPDGAGPDTQYF. The complete variable domain, with remaining parts taken from reference TRBV11-2 and TRBJ2-3, reads EAGVAQSPRYKIIEKRQSVAFWCNPISGHATLYWYQQILGQGPKLLIQFQNNGVVDDSQLPKDRFSAERLKGVDSTLKIQPAKLEDSAVYLCASSHPDGAGPDTQYFGPGTRLTVL.

Sample share makes this clonotype medium-sized. The rearrangement uses TRBV19 and TRBJ1-1, with TRBD1 as a possible D gene (5 bases). The CDR3 runs to 13 residues. Germline V CDR1 and CDR2: LNHDA, SQIVND (reference sequence). The V gene lost 6 bases and the J gene lost 1 base, with 9 bases spanning the gap. CDR3: CASSTGGNTEAFF. As DNA, the CDR3 is TGTGCCAGTAGCACGGGGGGGAACACTGAAGCTTTCTTT.

In its sample, this clonotype is large. The DNA of the CDR3 is TGTGCCAGTAGTCAGGTCAGGCACACTGAAGCTTTCTTT. It translates to CASSQVRHTEAFF. The V call is TRBV19, the J call TRBJ1-1; unclear D gene. The CDR3 is 13 amino acids. The V end was cut by 5 bases, the J end by 3 bases, with 10 bases between. Germline assignment: CDR1 LNHDA and CDR2 SQIVND (reference sequence).

By proportion, this clonotype is medium-sized (0.01 to 0.1%). This sequence joins TRBV21-1 and TRBJ2-5; TRBD1 is taken as the D call from the table, unchecked against the DNA. TRBV21-1 is termed a pseudogene. The CDR3 runs 16 residues. CDR3 nucleotides: TGTGCCAGCAGCACCCAAGAGACAGGCGACCAAGAGACCCAGTACTTC. Protein: CASSTQETGDQETQYF.

In regard to this clonotype: A much larger clone differs from this one at a single base, so this may be a read error. The genes are TRBV19 and TRBJ2-1; D unclear. The V end lost 6 bases, the J end lost 10 bases, and 13 bases lay between the germline ends. This CDR3 spans 12 amino acids. Germline V CDR1 and CDR2: LNHDA, SQIVND (reference sequence). In DNA, the CDR3 is TGTGCCAGTAGGTTGGGGTTAGGGGAGCAGTTCTTC. Its translation: CASRLGLGEQFF. The full variable domain, completed using reference TRBV19 and TRBJ2-1, is DGGITQSPKYLFRKEGQNVTLSCEQNLNHDAMYWYRQDPGQGLRLIYYSQIVNDFQKGDIAEGYSVSREKKESFPLTVTSAQKNPTAFYLCASRLGLGEQFFGPGTRLTVL.